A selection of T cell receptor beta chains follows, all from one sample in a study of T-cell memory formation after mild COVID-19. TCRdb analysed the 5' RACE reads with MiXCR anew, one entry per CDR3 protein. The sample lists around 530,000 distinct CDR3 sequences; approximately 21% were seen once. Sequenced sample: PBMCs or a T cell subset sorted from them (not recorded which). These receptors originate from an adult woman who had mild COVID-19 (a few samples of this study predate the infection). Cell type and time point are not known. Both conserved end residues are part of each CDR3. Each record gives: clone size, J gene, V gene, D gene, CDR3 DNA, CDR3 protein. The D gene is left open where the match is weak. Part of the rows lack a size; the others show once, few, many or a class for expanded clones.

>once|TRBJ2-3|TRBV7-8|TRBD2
TGTGCCAGCAGCTTACCAGCGGGGTCAGATACGCAGTATTTT
CASSLPAGSDTQYF
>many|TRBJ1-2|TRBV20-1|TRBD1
TGCAGTGCTACGGGACAGGGGGCTTACTATGGCTACACCTTC
CSATGQGAYYGYTF
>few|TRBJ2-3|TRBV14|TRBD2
TGTGCCAGCAGCCCCACCCGAACGGGAGGGCCAGATACGCAGTATTTT
CASSPTRTGGPDTQYF
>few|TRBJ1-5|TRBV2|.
TGTGCCAGCAGTGAAACCGGGTATCAGCCCCAGCATTTT
CASSETGYQPQHF
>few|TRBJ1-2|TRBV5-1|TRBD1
TGCGCCAGCAGCACGGACAGGCCAGCTTATGGCTACACCTTC
CASSTDRPAYGYTF
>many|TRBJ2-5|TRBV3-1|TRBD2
TGTGCCAGCAGCTGGACTAGCGGGGGACAAGAGACCCAGTACTTC
CASSWTSGGQETQYF
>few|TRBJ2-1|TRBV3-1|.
TGTGCCAGCAGCCAAGACATGAATGAGCAGTTCTTC
CASSQDMNEQFF
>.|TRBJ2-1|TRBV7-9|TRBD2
TGTGCCAGCAGCTTACCCCGATTACTAGCGGAATCCTACAATGAGCAGTTCTTC
CASSLPRLLAESYNEQFF
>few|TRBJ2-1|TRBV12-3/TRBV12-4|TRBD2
TGTGCCAGCAGACTGGGACTAGCCAATGAGCAGTTCTTC
CASRLGLANEQFF
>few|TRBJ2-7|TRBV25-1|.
TGTGCCAGCAGTGGTACAACTTGGGGACACCTCTCCTACGAGCAGTACTTC
CASSGTTWGHLSYEQYF
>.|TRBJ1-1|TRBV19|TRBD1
TGTGCCAGTAGTTCGGGACAGAGCATGAACACTGAAGCTTTCTTT
CASSSGQSMNTEAFF
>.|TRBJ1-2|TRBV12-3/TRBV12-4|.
TGTGCCAGCAGTCCTGGTCGTAGGGGAACCTATGGCTACACCTTC
CASSPGRRGTYGYTF
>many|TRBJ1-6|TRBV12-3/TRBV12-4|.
TGTGCCAGCAGTCTCTGGACGGGAGATTCACCCCTCCACTTT
CASSLWTGDSPLHF
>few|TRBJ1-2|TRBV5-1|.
TGCGCCAGCAGCTTGGATCCGGGGAACATTGGCGGCTACACCTTC
CASSLDPGNIGGYTF
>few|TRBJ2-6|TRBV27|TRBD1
TGTGCCAGCAGTCAGGGGGTAATTGGGGCCAACGTCCTGACTTTC
CASSQGVIGANVLTF
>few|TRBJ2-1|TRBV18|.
TGTGCCAGCTCACCAAGTCGACAGAAGTCGAGCTCCTACAATGAGCAGTTCTTC
CASSPSRQKSSSYNEQFF
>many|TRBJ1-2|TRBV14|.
TGTGCCAGCAGCCCTTTATATGGCCCCTGGCTTTACACCTTC
CASSPLYGPWLYTF
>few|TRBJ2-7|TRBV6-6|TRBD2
TGTGCCAGCAGTTCCGGACCGGGGGGAAACTACGAGCAGTACTTC
CASSSGPGGNYEQYF
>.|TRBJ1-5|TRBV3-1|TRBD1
TGTGCCAGCAGCCGCATCGCCCTTAAAGAAGATGGTGGGACAGGGTATCAGCCCCAGCATTTT
CASSRIALKEDGGTGYQPQHF
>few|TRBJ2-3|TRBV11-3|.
TGTGCCAGCAGCGAAGGGGGGGCCCGGACAGATACGCAGTATTTT
CASSEGGARTDTQYF
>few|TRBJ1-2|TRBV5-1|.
TGCGCCAGCAGCACGGCAGGCCGATATGGCTACACCTTC
CASSTAGRYGYTF
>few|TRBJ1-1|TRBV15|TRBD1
TGTGCCACCAGCAGGGGCGAGGGGGCGAGCACTGAAGCTTTCTTT
CATSRGEGASTEAFF
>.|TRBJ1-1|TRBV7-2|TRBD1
TGTGCCAGCAGCCGAGGGGGCGCGGTCACTGAAGCTTTCTTT
CASSRGGAVTEAFF
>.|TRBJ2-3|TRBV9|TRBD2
TGTGCCAGCAGCGTAGAAGCGGGGGGCGTAGGAGATACGCAGTATTTT
CASSVEAGGVGDTQYF